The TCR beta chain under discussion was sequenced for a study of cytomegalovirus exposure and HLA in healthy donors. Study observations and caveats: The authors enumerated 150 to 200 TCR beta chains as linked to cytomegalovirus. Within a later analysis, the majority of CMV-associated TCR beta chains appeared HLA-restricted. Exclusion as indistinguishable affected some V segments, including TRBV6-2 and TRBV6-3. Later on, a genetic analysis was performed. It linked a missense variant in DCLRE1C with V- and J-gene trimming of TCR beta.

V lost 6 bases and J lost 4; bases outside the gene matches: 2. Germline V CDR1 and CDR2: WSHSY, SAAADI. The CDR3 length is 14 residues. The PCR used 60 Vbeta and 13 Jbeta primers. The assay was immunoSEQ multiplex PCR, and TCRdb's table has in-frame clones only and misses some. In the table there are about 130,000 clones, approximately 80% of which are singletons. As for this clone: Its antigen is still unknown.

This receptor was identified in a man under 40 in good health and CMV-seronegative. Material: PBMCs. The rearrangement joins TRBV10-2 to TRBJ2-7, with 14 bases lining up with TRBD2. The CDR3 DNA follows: TGCGCCAGCAGCGGGACTAGCGGGAGTTACGAGCAGTACTTC. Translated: CASSGTSGSYEQYF.